This TCR beta chain emerged from a study of T cell repertoires in cytomegalovirus infection (dated by TCRdb to between 2018 and 2021). Concerning the study at large: Because public TCR beta signatures pointed to carriage of CMV infection together with the matching HLA type, the HLA type of each donor mattered for the analysis.

Taken from the germline V gene, the CDR1 and CDR2 loops are MNHEY and SVGAGI. The CDR3 runs 13 residues from the cysteine to the phenylalanine. CDR3 DNA only is kept here, 39 bases in frame from base 1. Here is what the overall study found, with its caveats: The ex vivo response was dominated by HLA-C-restricted CMV-specific TCR beta clonotypes, which also provided the single most frequent clonotype in two of eight donors. Carriers of CMV infection plus the relevant HLA type were discriminated by the cumulative frequency of public TCR beta family members in the study cohort and in an independent roughly 350-donor cohort.

As regards this clonotype: Its antigen remains undetermined. One end of the junction does not line up with germline, which may come from a read error.

The listed sequencing device is Illumina HiSeq 1500. TCRdb's own reprocessing of the public reads used fastp at Q25 and MiXCR and kept productive beta chains. Each record represents a unique CDR3 protein, reported with the most common genes and DNA among its rows. The sample yields roughly 720,000 distinct CDR3 sequences; 35% were counted once. Around 2.8% of the sample is taken by the ten largest. The TCR was taken from a human donor in good health (CMV status not recorded). Some clones in this sample may be carry-over from other donors' samples. The rearranged chain carries TRBV6-5 and TRBJ2-1; 7 central nucleotides agree with TRBD1. The specimen sequenced was PBMCs. The CDR3 here reads CASSILRTGELFF. DNA sequence: TGTGCCAGCAGTATCTTAAGGACAGGTGAGCTGTTCTTC.